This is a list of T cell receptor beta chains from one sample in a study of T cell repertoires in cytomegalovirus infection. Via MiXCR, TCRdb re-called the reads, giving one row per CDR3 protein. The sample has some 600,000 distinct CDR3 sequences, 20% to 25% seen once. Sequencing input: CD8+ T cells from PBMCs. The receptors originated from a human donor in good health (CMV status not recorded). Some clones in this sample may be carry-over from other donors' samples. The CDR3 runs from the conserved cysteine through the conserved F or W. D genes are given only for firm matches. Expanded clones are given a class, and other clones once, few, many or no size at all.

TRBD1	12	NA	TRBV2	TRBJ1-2	CASVQGDYGYTF	TGTGCCAGCGTACAGGGGGACTATGGCTACACCTTC
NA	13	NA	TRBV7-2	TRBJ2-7	CASSPESSYEQYF	TGTGCCAGCAGCCCCGAGAGCTCCTACGAGCAGTACTTC
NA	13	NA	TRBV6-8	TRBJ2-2	CASSYRSTGELFF	TGTGCCAGCAGTTATCGATCCACCGGGGAGCTGTTTTTT
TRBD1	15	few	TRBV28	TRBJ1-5	CASSAGQGNNQPQHF	TGTGCCAGCAGTGCGGGACAGGGGAACAATCAGCCCCAGCATTTT
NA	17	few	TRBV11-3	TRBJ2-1	CASSLTGTEDPYNEQFF	TGTGCCAGCAGCTTAACAGGGACTGAGGATCCTTACAATGAGCAGTTCTTC
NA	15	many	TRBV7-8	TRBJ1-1	CASSLLMGRDTEAFF	TGTGCCAGCAGCCTTCTCATGGGCAGGGACACTGAAGCTTTCTTT
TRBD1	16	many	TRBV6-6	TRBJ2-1	CASEGTGQGSYNEQFF	TGTGCCAGCGAAGGCACGGGACAGGGATCCTACAATGAGCAGTTCTTC
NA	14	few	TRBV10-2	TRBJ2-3	CASRGVSPTDTQYF	TGCGCCAGCAGGGGGGTGTCACCCACAGATACGCAGTATTTT
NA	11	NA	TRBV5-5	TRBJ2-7	CASTISYEQYF	TGTGCCAGCACCATCTCCTACGAGCAGTACTTC
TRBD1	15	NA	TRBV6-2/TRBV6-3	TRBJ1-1	CASSNPTGGFTEAFF	TGTGCCAGCAGTAACCCTACAGGGGGATTCACTGAAGCTTTCTTT
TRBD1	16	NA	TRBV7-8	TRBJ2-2	CASSLGTGVHTGELFF	TGTGCCAGCAGCTTAGGGACAGGGGTTCACACCGGGGAGCTGTTTTTT
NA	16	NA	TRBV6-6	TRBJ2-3	CASTLQGPPSTDTQYF	TGTGCCAGCACTTTACAGGGACCTCCTAGCACAGATACGCAGTATTTT
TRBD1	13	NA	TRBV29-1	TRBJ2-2	CSATGGDTGELFF	TGCAGCGCGACAGGGGGGGACACCGGGGAGCTGTTTTTT
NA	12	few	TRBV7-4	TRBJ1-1	CASSSDRWEAFF	TGTGCCAGCAGCTCAGACAGGTGGGAAGCTTTCTTT
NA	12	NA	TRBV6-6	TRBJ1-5	CAADVGNQPQHF	TGTGCCGCCGACGTAGGAAATCAGCCCCAGCATTTT
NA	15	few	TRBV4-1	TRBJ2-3	CASSQELPHTDTQYF	TGCGCCAGCAGCCAAGAACTTCCTCACACAGATACGCAGTATTTT
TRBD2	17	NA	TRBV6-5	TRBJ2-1	CASSPGLAAFSYNEQFF	TGTGCCAGCAGTCCCGGACTAGCGGCTTTCTCCTACAATGAGCAGTTCTTC
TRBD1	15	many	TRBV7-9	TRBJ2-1	CASSLDRDPYNEQFF	TGTGCCAGCAGCCTCGACAGGGATCCGTACAATGAGCAGTTCTTC
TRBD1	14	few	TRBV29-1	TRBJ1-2	CSVEEDRAFSGYTF	TGCAGCGTTGAAGAGGACAGGGCCTTCTCTGGCTACACCTTC
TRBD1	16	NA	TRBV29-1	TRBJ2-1	CSVEGGTGDLYNEQFF	TGCAGCGTTGAAGGCGGGACAGGGGATTTGTACAATGAGCAGTTCTTC
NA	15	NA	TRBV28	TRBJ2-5	CASSSSGAREETQYF	TGTGCCAGCAGCTCCTCCGGGGCCAGGGAAGAGACCCAGTACTTC
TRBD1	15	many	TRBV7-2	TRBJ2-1	CASSLIGGPYNEQFF	TGTGCCAGCAGCTTAATAGGGGGCCCTTACAATGAGCAGTTCTTC
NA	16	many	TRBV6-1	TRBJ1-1	CASSSPYLQGITEAFF	TGTGCCAGCAGTTCGCCCTATCTACAGGGAATCACTGAAGCTTTCTTT